This TCR beta chain is drawn from a study of T cell repertoires in cytomegalovirus infection (dated by TCRdb to between 2018 and 2021). For the study in its entirety: The HLA type of each donor mattered for the analysis, because public TCR beta signatures pointed to carriage of CMV infection along with the matching HLA type. What the work shows at the level of the full study, not this receptor alone: Carriers of CMV infection plus the relevant HLA type were discriminated by the cumulative frequency of public TCR beta family members in the study cohort and in an independent roughly 340-donor cohort. The ex vivo response was dominated by HLA-C-restricted CMV-specific TCR beta clonotypes, which also provided the single most frequent clonotype in two of eight donors.

Based on the germline V gene, the CDR1 and CDR2 sequences are MNHNS and SASEGT. The CDR3 spans 11 residues, from the cysteine through the phenylalanine. Left in the record is the CDR3 DNA by itself, 33 bases read in frame from the first base. Data came from an Illumina HiSeq 1500. TCRdb ran its own pipeline on the public reads, namely fastp trimming at Q25 and MiXCR clone calling, and kept in-frame beta chains. Rows with a matching CDR3 protein are joined into one entry that keeps the most common DNA and genes. The sample includes roughly 720,000 distinct CDR3 sequences, with roughly 36% observed a single time. The ten top clones hold under 3.5% of the sample. As concerns this clonotype: Its binding antigen is unknown. One end of the junction varies from germline; a read error may be responsible.

The chain is encoded by TRBV6-1 joined to TRBJ2-1; the D gene remains uncertain. Sequences were obtained from PBMCs. The clonotype comes from a human donor in good health (CMV status not recorded). Some clones in this sample may be carry-over from other donors' samples. Here the CDR3 is given as CASSEGSRQFF. The bases read TGTGCCAGCAGCGAAGGTAGTAGGCAGTTCTTC.